Presented here are 18 T cell receptor beta chains from one specimen sequenced in a study of identical twins. A single record per CDR3 protein comes from TCRdb applying MiXCR to the 5' RACE reads. The sample contains about 530,000 distinct CDR3 sequences, about 16% of which appear only once. These records were also assigned to another study, of yellow fever vaccine responses in identical twins.

Sequencing was performed on CD4+ T cells sorted from blood. These receptors all stem from a young woman in good health.

There are a few counts of this clonotype. This rearrangement joins TRBV10-3 to TRBJ2-1; D is perhaps TRBD2 (5 bases). V lost 3 bases and J lost 7, with 19 bases in between. The CDR3 covers 16 residues. The V gene's germline CDR1 is ENHRY and CDR2 SYGVKD. CDR3 DNA: TGTGCCATCAGTGATTTGAGGTCCGGGTTAGCGAATGAGCAGTTCTTC. Translating it yields CAISDLRSGLANEQFF.

This clonotype appeared a few times. The DNA of the CDR3 is TGTGCCAGCAGTGAAGCGCAGTTGCGGGGGCCGTCATCTCCCTACAATGAGCAGTTCTTC. Amino acid sequence: CASSEAQLRGPSSPYNEQFF. The chain is built from TRBV6-1 and TRBJ2-1, with D perhaps TRBD2 (7 bases). V was trimmed by 0 bases and J by 2 bases, leaving 23 bases between them. CDR3 size: 20 residues. Germline V gives CDR1 MNHNS, CDR2 SASEGT.

This clonotype was counted ten times or more. The chain uses TRBV7-2 and TRBJ1-1; a possible D gene is TRBD1 (5 bases). The CDR3 runs 13 residues. Germline V lookup: CDR1 SGHTA, CDR2 FQGNSA. With 5 bases removed from V and 8 bases from J, the gap between germline ends came to 15 bases. CDR3 DNA: TGTGCCAGCAGCCCCTTGTCGGGGGTAGAAGCTTTCTTT. Translating gives CASSPLSGVEAFF. The full variable domain, rest sourced from reference TRBV7-2 and TRBJ1-1, is GAGVSQSPSNKVTEKGKDVELRCDPISGHTALYWYRQSLGQGLEFLIYFQGNSAPDKSGLPSDRFSAERTGGSVSTLTIQRTQQEDSAVYLCASSPLSGVEAFFGQGTRLTVV.

A few counts support this clonotype. V gene TRBV4-1 combines with J gene TRBJ1-1; D is unclear. The CDR3 length is 14 residues. The V end lost 2 bases, the J end lost 1 base, and 8 bases lay between the germline ends. CDR1 MGHRA and CDR2 YSYEKL come from the germline V gene. In DNA form, the CDR3 reads TGCGCCAGCAGCCAACCCCGTGAGAACACTGAAGCTTTCTTT. Amino acid sequence: CASSQPRENTEAFF.

V and J are TRBV5-5 and TRBJ2-5, with TRBD1 identical over 9 bases. CDR1 and CDR2 from the germline V gene are SGHKS and YYEKEE (reference sequence). The CDR3 is 15 amino acids. V was pared by 4 bases and J by 2 bases, with 6 bases of the junction left unmatched. This chain's CDR3 is CASSHGDRDQETQYF. CDR3 sequence (DNA): TGTGCCAGCAGCCACGGGGACAGGGATCAAGAGACCCAGTACTTC.

The CDR3: CSASLAGTSTDTQYF. In nucleotides, the CDR3 is TGCAGTGCTTCCTTAGCAGGCACTAGCACAGATACGCAGTATTTT. The V call is TRBV20-1, the J call TRBJ2-3, with D unclear. V lost 5 bases and J lost 0, with 15 bases in between. This CDR3 spans 15 amino acids. Germline V gene data show CDR1 as DFQATT and CDR2 as SNEGSKA (reference sequence).

This clonotype was observed a few times. The chain couples TRBV7-6 to TRBJ2-3; D unclear. The CDR3 is 14 residues long. Deletions cut 1 base from V and 6 bases from J, with 11 bases between. From germline, CDR1 is SGHVS and CDR2 FNYEAQ. This CDR3 is CASSLDPIVDTQYF. The CDR3 DNA reads TGTGCCAGCAGCTTAGACCCCATAGTGGATACGCAGTATTTT. The full variable domain, in which reference TRBV7-6 and TRBJ2-3 provide the parts outside the CDR3, is GAGVSQSPRYKVTKRGQDVALRCDPISGHVSLYWYRQALGQGPEFLTYFNYEAQQDKSGLPNDRFSAERPEGSISTLTIQRTEQRDSAMYRCASSLDPIVDTQYFGPGTRLTVL.

This clonotype was counted many times. The CDR3 spells CASSLSGGSSYEQYF. The CDR3 nucleotides read TGCGCCAGCAGCTTGAGCGGCGGAAGCTCCTACGAGCAGTACTTC. This chain links TRBV5-1 with TRBJ2-7, with D possibly matching TRBD2 (5 bases). The germline V gene has CDR1 SGHRS and CDR2 YFSETQ. The CDR3 contains 15 residues. V lost 1 base and J lost 0, with 11 bases in between.

This clonotype was observed at least ten times. The chain uses TRBV7-8 and TRBJ2-5, with D possibly being TRBD1 (5 bases). Trimming removed 5 bases from V and 3 bases from J, with 16 bases in between. This CDR3 spans 15 amino acids. Germline V gene sequence: CDR1 SGHVS, CDR2 FQNEAQ. CDR3 sequence (DNA): TGTGCCAGCAGCCTTCCTGTGGTAGGGGAAGAGACCCAGTACTTC. This translates into CASSLPVVGEETQYF.

This clonotype was seen only a few times. The V call is TRBV7-6, the J call TRBJ2-3; 8 bases match TRBD2. CDR1 is SGHVS and CDR2 is FNYEAQ in the germline V gene. This CDR3 spans 16 amino acids. The V and J ends lost 5 bases and 4 bases, in that order; junction bases with no gene match: 11. CDR3 in DNA: TGTGCCAGCAGCCGAAAAATGCGGGAGGATGCAGATACGCAGTATTTT. Protein sequence: CASSRKMREDADTQYF. Using reference TRBV7-6 and TRBJ2-3 for the parts outside the CDR3, the full variable domain is GAGVSQSPRYKVTKRGQDVALRCDPISGHVSLYWYRQALGQGPEFLTYFNYEAQQDKSGLPNDRFSAERPEGSISTLTIQRTEQRDSAMYRCASSRKMREDADTQYFGPGTRLTVL.

V is TRBV5-4 and J is TRBJ2-4; D not resolved. V was trimmed by 4 bases and J by 2 bases, leaving 7 bases between them. The CDR3 covers 13 residues. The germline V gene encodes CDR1 SGHNT and CDR2 YYREEE (reference sequence). CDR3 sequence (DNA): TGTGCCAGCAGCATTCCCCCCAAAAACATTCAGTACTTC. Its translation: CASSIPPKNIQYF.

CDR3 amino acids: CATSDGQGLDTQYF. The CDR3 bases are TGTGCCACCAGTGATGGACAGGGATTAGATACGCAGTATTTT. The chain employs TRBV24-1 and TRBJ2-3; 8 bases are shared with TRBD1. CDR3 size: 14 residues. CDR1 KGHDR and CDR2 SFDVKD come from the germline V gene. The J segment lost 5 bases and the V segment lost 3 bases, leaving 3 bases of the junction unmatched.

A word on this clonotype: This may be a read error: a much more frequent sequence differs by one nucleotide. The V gene is TRBV7-6, the J gene TRBJ1-4, with a tentative D call TRBD1 (5 bases). The CDR3 length is 12 residues. From germline, CDR1 is SGHVS and CDR2 FNYEAQ. Trimming stripped 5 bases from V and 6 bases from J, with 7 bases between. CDR3 sequence reads: CASSATDEKLFF. In DNA form, the CDR3 reads TGTGCCAGCAGCGCGACAGATGAAAAACTGTTTTTT.

In this sample, this clonotype turned up a few times. The V call is TRBV6-1, the J call TRBJ2-7; 9 bases align to TRBD1. Losses at the gene ends were 4 bases for V and 4 bases for J; bases not matched to a gene: 5. The germline V gene has CDR1 MNHNS and CDR2 SASEGT. This CDR3 contains 14 residues. In DNA form, the CDR3 reads TGTGCCAGCAGTGGTATACAGGGGGCATACGAGCAGTACGTC. It specifies CASSGIQGAYEQYV.

The table lists this clonotype with a few counts. The chain recombines TRBV10-3 with TRBJ2-2; perhaps TRBD2 as D (7 bases). Germline-derived CDR1 and CDR2 are ENHRY and SYGVKD. CDR3 length equals 17 residues. Trimming removed 10 bases at V and 0 bases at J, with 21 bases between. CDR3 nucleotides: TGTGCCACAAGGGGGGGGTACGGGATCGCGAACACCGGGGAGCTGTTTTTT. It is translated as CATRGGYGIANTGELFF.

This clonotype was observed a handful of times. This chain uses TRBV7-2 with TRBJ2-3; TRBD2 agrees at 13 bases. The CDR3 is made up of 16 amino acids. V was clipped by 7 bases and J by 4 bases; unmatched bases: 8. Per the germline V gene, CDR1 is SGHTA and CDR2 is FQGNSA. The CDR3 spells CASKLGTSGVADTQYF. The CDR3 bases are TGTGCCAGCAAACTCGGGACTAGCGGGGTGGCAGATACGCAGTATTTT.

In this sample, this clonotype turned up a few times. V gene TRBV3-1 combines with J gene TRBJ2-6; no firm D call. The length of the CDR3 is 14 residues. Germline loops: CDR1 LGHDT, CDR2 YNNKEL (reference sequence). The V end lost 7 bases, the J end lost 0 bases, and 7 bases lay between the germline ends. CDR3 bases: TGTGCCAGCAAACAGAGCTCTGGGGCCAACGTCCTGACTTTC. It yields the protein CASKQSSGANVLTF.

CDR3 residues: CASSPPRSGGADLSNTGELFF. The DNA of the CDR3 is TGTGCCAGCTCACCACCACGAAGCGGGGGGGCCGACCTCTCGAACACCGGGGAGCTGTTTTTT. The chain recombines TRBV18 with TRBJ2-2, with 10 positions matching TRBD2. CDR3 length equals 21 residues. The ends lost 0 bases at V and 0 bases at J; junction bases unmatched: 13. The germline CDR1 and CDR2 sequences are KGHSH and LQKENI.